This is a list of T cell receptor beta chains from one sample in a study of human thymus T cells. Measured with immunoSEQ multiplex PCR; TCRdb has only the in-frame clones, and not every one. The sample yields about 120,000 clones, about 95% seen once. The sequenced material came from thymus tissue. These TCRs come from a boy younger than two with a congenital heart defect but otherwise immunologically healthy. CDR3s include the opening cysteine and the closing phenylalanine or tryptophan. A D gene is named only where the DNA matches it firmly. Only part of the rows carry a size: once, few, many, or a class if the clone is expanded.

CDR3,DNA,J,size,V,D
CASLSGGGEQYF,TGTGCCAGCCTCTCAGGGGGCGGCGAGCAGTACTTC,TRBJ2-7,.,TRBV5-6,TRBD1
CASSLEWTSTDTQYF,TGTGCCAGCAGCTTGGAATGGACTAGCACAGATACGCAGTATTTT,TRBJ2-3,.,TRBV5-8,.
CASSQDGVEGATTDTQYF,TGCGCCAGCAGCCAAGATGGGGTTGAGGGGGCCACCACAGATACGCAGTATTTT,TRBJ2-3,once,TRBV4-3,TRBD1
CASSQAGTRITDTQYF,TGCGCCAGCAGCCAGGCGGGGACAAGGATCACAGATACGCAGTATTTT,TRBJ2-3,once,TRBV10-1,.
CASSLVRGTYEQYF,TGTGCCAGCAGCTTAGTTCGGGGCACCTACGAGCAGTACTTC,TRBJ2-7,.,TRBV7-2,.
CASSHTGTGGSNEQFF,TGCGCCAGCAGCCATACCGGGACAGGGGGCTCCAATGAGCAGTTCTTC,TRBJ2-1,.,TRBV4-3,TRBD1
CATSRPYVGHRTDTQYF,TGTGCCACCAGCAGACCCTATGTGGGACACCGCACAGATACGCAGTATTTT,TRBJ2-3,.,TRBV15,.
CSVLVSHYGYTF,TGCAGCGTTTTAGTGTCCCACTATGGCTACACCTTC,TRBJ1-2,.,TRBV29-1,.
CASKRRGRDNTEAFF,TGTGCCAGCAAACGAAGAGGGCGGGATAACACTGAAGCTTTCTTT,TRBJ1-1,.,TRBV28,.
CASSNDRVKSPQHF,TGTGCCAGCAGCAACGACAGGGTAAAATCGCCCCAGCATTTT,TRBJ1-5,.,TRBV5-6,TRBD1
CASSQGGTIPSTDTQYF,TGCGCCAGCAGCCAAGGTGGGACTATTCCTAGCACAGATACGCAGTATTTT,TRBJ2-3,.,TRBV4-3,TRBD2
CASSESRGFGDNSPLHF,TGCGCCAGCAGTGAGTCAAGGGGATTCGGAGATAATTCACCCCTCCACTTT,TRBJ1-6,.,TRBV10-1,.
CASSVEEEFGRNTDTQYF,TGTGCCAGCAGCGTAGAGGAGGAGTTTGGTAGGAACACAGATACGCAGTATTTT,TRBJ2-3,.,TRBV9,.
CASSFSPTGANVLTF,TGTGCCAGCAGCTTCTCGCCGACTGGGGCCAACGTCCTGACTTTC,TRBJ2-6,.,TRBV5-6,.
CAIGENTGELFF,TGTGCCATCGGGGAGAACACCGGGGAGCTGTTTTTT,TRBJ2-2,.,TRBV10-3,.
CASSLRDCDNEQFF,TGCGCCAGCAGCTTGAGGGACTGTGACAATGAGCAGTTCTTC,TRBJ2-1,.,TRBV5-1,.
CASSSSRVGNQPQHF,TGTGCCAGCAGTTCTTCCAGAGTTGGCAATCAGCCCCAGCATTTT,TRBJ1-5,.,TRBV28,.
CASSLTPGEKTQYF,TGTGCCAGCAGCTTAACGCCGGGGGAGAAGACCCAGTACTTC,TRBJ2-5,.,TRBV7-2,.
CASSSSAADTQYF,TGCGCCAGCAGCAGTTCAGCGGCAGATACGCAGTATTTT,TRBJ2-3,.,TRBV5-1,.
CASSPRTSGYNEQFF,TGTGCCAGCAGCCCCCGGACTAGCGGATACAATGAGCAGTTCTTC,TRBJ2-1,.,TRBV7-9,TRBD2
CASSPLRLYEQYF,TGTGCCAGCAGCCCTTTACGTCTCTACGAGCAGTACTTC,TRBJ2-7,.,TRBV7-2,.
CASSLNILAGEQETQYF,TGCGCCAGCAGCTTGAATATACTAGCGGGGGAACAAGAGACCCAGTACTTC,TRBJ2-5,.,TRBV5-1,TRBD2
CASSSGASSGNTIYF,TGCGCCAGCAGCTCCGGGGCAAGCTCTGGAAACACCATATATTTT,TRBJ1-3,.,TRBV5-1,.
CASSSLLGPGASQKGELFF,TGTGCCAGCAGCTCCCTCCTTGGGCCGGGGGCGTCCCAAAAGGGGGAGCTGTTTTTT,TRBJ2-2,once,TRBV7-9,.
CATNTGRGPNYGYTF,TGTGCCACCAATACGGGACGAGGCCCCAACTATGGCTACACCTTC,TRBJ1-2,.,TRBV28,.
CASSETYEQYF,TGTGCCAGCAGCGAAACCTACGAGCAGTACTTC,TRBJ2-7,.,TRBV6-1,.
CASSLPAGQDFEKLFF,TGTGCCAGCAGCTTGCCCGCGGGACAGGATTTTGAAAAACTGTTTTTT,TRBJ1-4,once,TRBV5-8,TRBD1
CASTRRGGGYTF,TGTGCCAGCACCCGGCGGGGAGGTGGCTACACCTTC,TRBJ1-2,few,TRBV6-5,.